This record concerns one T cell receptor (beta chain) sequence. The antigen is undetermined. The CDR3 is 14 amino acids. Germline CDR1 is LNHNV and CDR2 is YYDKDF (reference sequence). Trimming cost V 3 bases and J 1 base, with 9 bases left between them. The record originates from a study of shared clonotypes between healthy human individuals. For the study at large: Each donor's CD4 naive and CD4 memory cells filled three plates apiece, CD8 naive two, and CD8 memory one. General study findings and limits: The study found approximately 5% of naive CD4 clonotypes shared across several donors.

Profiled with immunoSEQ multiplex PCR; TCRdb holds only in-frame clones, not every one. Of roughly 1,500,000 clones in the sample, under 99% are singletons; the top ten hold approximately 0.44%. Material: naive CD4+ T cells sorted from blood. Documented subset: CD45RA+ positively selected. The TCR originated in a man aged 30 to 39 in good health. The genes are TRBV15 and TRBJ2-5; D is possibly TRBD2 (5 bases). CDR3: CATSRGSFQETQYF. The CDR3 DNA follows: TGTGCCACCAGCAGGGGGAGCTTCCAAGAGACCCAGTACTTC.